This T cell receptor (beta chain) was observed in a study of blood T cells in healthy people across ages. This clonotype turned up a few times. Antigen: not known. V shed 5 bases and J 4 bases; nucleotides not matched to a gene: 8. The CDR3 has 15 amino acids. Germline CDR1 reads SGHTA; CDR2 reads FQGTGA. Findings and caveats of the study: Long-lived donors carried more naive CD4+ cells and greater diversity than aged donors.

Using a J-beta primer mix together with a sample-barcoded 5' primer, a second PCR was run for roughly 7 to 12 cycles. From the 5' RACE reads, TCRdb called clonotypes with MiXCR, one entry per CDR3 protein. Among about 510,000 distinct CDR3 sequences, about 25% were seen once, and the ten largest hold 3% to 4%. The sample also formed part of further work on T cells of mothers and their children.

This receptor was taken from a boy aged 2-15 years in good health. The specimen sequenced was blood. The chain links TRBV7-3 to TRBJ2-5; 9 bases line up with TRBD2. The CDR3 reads CASSPVAGVSETQYF. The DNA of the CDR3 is TGTGCCAGCAGCCCTGTAGCGGGGGTCTCAGAGACCCAGTACTTC.